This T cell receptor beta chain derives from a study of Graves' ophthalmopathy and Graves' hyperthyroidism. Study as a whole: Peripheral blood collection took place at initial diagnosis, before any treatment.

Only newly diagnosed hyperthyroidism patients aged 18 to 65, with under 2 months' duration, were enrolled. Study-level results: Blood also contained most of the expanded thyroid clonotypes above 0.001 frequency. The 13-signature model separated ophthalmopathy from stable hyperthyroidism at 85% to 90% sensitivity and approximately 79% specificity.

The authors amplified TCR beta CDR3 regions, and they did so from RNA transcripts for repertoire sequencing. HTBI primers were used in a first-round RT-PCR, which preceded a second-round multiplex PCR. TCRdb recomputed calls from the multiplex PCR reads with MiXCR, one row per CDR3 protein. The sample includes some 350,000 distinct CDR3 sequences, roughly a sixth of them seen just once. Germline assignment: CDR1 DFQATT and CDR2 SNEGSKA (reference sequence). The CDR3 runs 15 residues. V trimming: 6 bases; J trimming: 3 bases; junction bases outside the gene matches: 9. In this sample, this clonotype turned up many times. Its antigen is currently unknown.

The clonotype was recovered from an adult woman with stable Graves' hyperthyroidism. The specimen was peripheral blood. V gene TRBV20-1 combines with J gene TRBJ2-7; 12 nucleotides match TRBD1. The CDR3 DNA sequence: TGCAGTGCCTCCTCTGGGACAGGGGGCTACTACGAGCAGTACTTC. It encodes CSASSGTGGYYEQYF.